This T cell receptor (beta chain) was recovered during a study of blood T cell repertoires in COVID-19. Study details: Acute and convalescent COVID-19 samples came from the United States, Italy and Spain. The cDNA or gDNA used as material had been derived from T cells, B-cell-depleted T cells, or PBMCs.

CDR3 length: 13 residues. Per the germline V gene, CDR1 is SEHNR and CDR2 is FQNEAQ (reference sequence). V lost 8 bases and J lost 4, with 12 bases in between. Original processing notes: Nucleated cell counts were estimated from reference gene primer amplification. The repertoire was sequenced with immunoSEQ multiplex PCR; TCRdb's copy has only in-frame clones and lacks some. The DNA gave D and trimming, while V, J and clone size come from that table. The sample carries about 130,000 clones, roughly four fifths recorded once. This clone occurred a few times. The chain uses TRBV7-9 and TRBJ2-1, with D maybe TRBD2 (6 bases). The receptor's source is a human donor in a cohort sampled during active COVID-19. The sequenced sample consisted of peripheral blood. The CDR3 DNA sequence: TGTGCCAGCGGGACTGCGGGATACAATGAGCAGTTCTTC. This gives the protein CASGTAGYNEQFF. Full variable domain (missing parts from reference TRBV7-9 and TRBJ2-1): DTGVSQNPRHKITKRGQNVTFRCDPISEHNRLYWYRQTLGQGPEFLTYFQNEAQLEKSRLLSDRFSAERPKGSFSTLEIQRTEQGDSAMYLCASGTAGYNEQFFGPGTRLTVL.